What follows are 18 T cell receptor beta chains derived from one specimen sequenced in a study of shared clonotypes between healthy human individuals. Produced via immunoSEQ multiplex PCR; TCRdb's table is partial and in-frame only. The top ten clones hold about 10% of a sample with 300,000 to 400,000 clones, about 73% of them seen once. Sequenced input: memory CD4+ T cells sorted from blood. The subset here: CD45RA-negative fraction. The origin of the receptors is a man aged 30-40 years in good health.

This clone was counted many times. The CDR3 loop is CASSRTGKVYEQYF. The CDR3 nucleotides read TGCGCCAGCAGCCGGACAGGGAAGGTCTACGAGCAGTACTTC. V usage is TRBV4-1 and J usage is TRBJ2-7, with 8 bases matching TRBD1. This CDR3 contains 14 residues. The V and J ends lost 4 bases and 3 bases, in that order; junction bases with no gene match: 5. Germline V gene data show CDR1 as MGHRA and CDR2 as YSYEKL.

This chain uses TRBV28 with TRBJ1-3; D remains unclear. V shed 10 bases and J shed 0 bases, with 7 bases lying between them. The CDR3 totals 12 residues. Germline V gives CDR1 MDHEN, CDR2 SYDVKM. The CDR3 spells CAIGNSGNTIYF. The CDR3 DNA sequence: TGTGCCATCGGGAACTCTGGAAACACCATATATTTT.

This clone showed up just a few times. The gene calls are TRBV7-6 and TRBJ2-2; TRBD2 might be the D (6 bases). CDR1 SGHVS and CDR2 FNYEAQ come from the germline V gene. V was pared by 7 bases and J by 7 bases, with 19 bases between. The CDR3 is made up of 15 amino acids. The CDR3 DNA reads as TGTGCCAGCACCCCCACCGCGGGATTAGTCGGGGAGCTGTTTTTT. Translation: CASTPTAGLVGELFF. The full variable domain, with the rest looked up from reference TRBV7-6 and TRBJ2-2, is GAGVSQSPRYKVTKRGQDVALRCDPISGHVSLYWYRQALGQGPEFLTYFNYEAQQDKSGLPNDRFSAERPEGSISTLTIQRTEQRDSAMYRCASTPTAGLVGELFFGEGSRLTVL.

V and J are TRBV5-8 and TRBJ2-7; 15 bases match TRBD2. The V gene end was trimmed by 10 bases and the J gene end by 5 bases; junction bases not matched to a gene: 7. This CDR3 comprises 14 residues. Looked up from germline, CDR1 is SGHTS and CDR2 is YDEGEE. DNA for the CDR3: TGTGCCCGCGGACTAGCGGGAGGGCTTGACGAGCAGTACTTC. Its translation is CARGLAGGLDEQYF. Filled out from reference TRBV5-8 and TRBJ2-7, the complete variable domain reads EAGVTQSPTHLIKTRGQQATLRCSPISGHTSVYWYQQALGLGLQFLLWYDEGEERNRGNFPPRFSGRQFPNYSSELNVNALELEDSALYLCARGLAGGLDEQYFGPGTRLTVT.

The chain is built from TRBV7-2 and TRBJ2-1; 7 bases line up with TRBD2. The CDR3 length is 16 residues. V gave up 0 bases and J gave up 2 bases; unmatched junction bases: 4. Germline loops: CDR1 SGHTA, CDR2 FQGNSA. The CDR3 DNA is TGTGCCAGCAGCTTAGCCCCTGGGACTACCTACAATGAGCAGTTCTTC. Its protein product is CASSLAPGTTYNEQFF.

The chain employs TRBV4-3 and TRBJ2-7, with D perhaps TRBD1 or TRBD2 (7 bases each). CDR1 and CDR2 (germline): LGHNA, YSLEER. V lost 4 bases, J lost 1 base, and 17 bases lay in between. This CDR3 is built from 16 residues. CDR3 residues: CASSRLYRGGSYEQYF. CDR3 coding DNA: TGCGCCAGCAGCCGCCTTTACAGGGGAGGGTCCTACGAGCAGTACTTC.

The chain combines TRBV10-3 with TRBJ1-1; 8 nucleotides match TRBD1. V was clipped by 5 bases and J by 1 base; unmatched bases: 6. This CDR3 has 15 residues. The germline gives CDR1 ENHRY, CDR2 SYGVKD. The CDR3 DNA sequence: TGTGCCATCAGTTTCGACAGGGGCCCGAACACTGAAGCTTTCTTT. This gives the protein CAISFDRGPNTEAFF.

V is TRBV6-1 and J is TRBJ2-1; D unresolved. The CDR3 is 13 amino acids. Germline loops: CDR1 MNHNS, CDR2 SASEGT. Trimming removed 8 bases at V and 2 bases at J, with 10 bases between. CDR3 coding DNA: TGTGCCAGCTTGAGGAGAACCTACAATGAGCAGTTCTTC. Its protein is CASLRRTYNEQFF.

The sample holds a few counts of this clone. This chain links TRBV5-8 with TRBJ2-1; 7 bases match TRBD2. Looked up from germline, CDR1 is SGHTS and CDR2 is YDEGEE. V gave up 4 bases and J gave up 3 bases; unmatched junction bases: 10. This CDR3 region has 16 residues. The CDR3 sequence is CASSRPSGAFYNEQFF. The CDR3 nucleotides read TGTGCCAGCAGCCGCCCGAGCGGGGCATTCTACAATGAGCAGTTCTTC.

The genes are TRBV5-1 and TRBJ2-2; 7 nucleotides agree with TRBD2. This CDR3 has 15 residues. Germline V CDR1 and CDR2: SGHRS, YFSETQ. V gave up 2 bases and J gave up 8 bases; unmatched junction bases: 9. CDR3 DNA sequence: TGCGCCAGCAGCTTCCTTGCGGCGGGAGCGGGGGAGCTGTTTTTT. Translating it yields CASSFLAAGAGELFF.

V usage is TRBV7-9 and J usage is TRBJ2-7, with D possibly being TRBD1 (5 bases). V was cut by 6 bases and J by 4 bases, with 16 bases left in between. The CDR3 has 14 residues. Per the germline V gene, CDR1 is SEHNR and CDR2 is FQNEAQ (reference sequence). CDR3 sequence reads: CASSQSAGWYEQYF. The CDR3 region has the DNA TGTGCCAGCAGTCAGTCGGCAGGGTGGTACGAGCAGTACTTC.

This clone was picked up a small number of times. The V gene is TRBV2, the J gene TRBJ1-1, with D unclear. CDR1 is SNHLY, CDR2 FYNNEI, per germline. The CDR3 is 11 residues long. The V gene lost 8 bases and the J gene lost 0 bases, with 4 bases spanning the gap. CDR3 in amino acids: CASQLNTEAFF. Written as DNA, the CDR3 is TGTGCCAGCCAGTTGAACACTGAAGCTTTCTTT.

This clone showed up just once. The chain has TRBV6-4 and TRBJ2-7; D could derive from TRBD1 or TRBD2 (5 bases each). Looked up from germline, CDR1 is MRHNA and CDR2 is SNTAGT. The V gene lost 10 bases and the J gene lost 3 bases, with 22 bases spanning the gap. This CDR3 spans 15 amino acids. The CDR3 DNA reads as TGTGCCACTCCCAGGGACGGACTTCCTCTCTACGAGCAGTACTTC. Translation gives CATPRDGLPLYEQYF.

V is TRBV11-2 and J is TRBJ1-3; 8 nucleotides align to TRBD1. The length of the CDR3 is 16 residues. J gave up 3 bases and V 5 bases, and 9 bases lay outside the gene matches. CDR1 is SGHAT, CDR2 FQNNGV, per germline. This chain's CDR3 is CASSQGAFNRGNTIYF. CDR3 sequence (DNA): TGTGCCAGCAGCCAGGGGGCCTTCAATCGTGGAAACACCATATATTTT.

J is TRBJ1-1 and V is TRBV7-2; tentatively, D is TRBD1 (5 bases). Trimming pared 1 base from V and 11 bases from J, leaving 17 bases between. The CDR3 is 14 residues long. Per the germline V gene, CDR1 is SGHTA and CDR2 is FQGNSA. For the CDR3, the DNA is TGTGCCAGCAGCTTAGAGGGTGGATCACGGGGGGCTTTCTTT. This encodes CASSLEGGSRGAFF.

This clone was counted a single time. The rearrangement uses TRBV7-9 and TRBJ1-5; possible D gene TRBD1, 5 bases. V gave up 0 bases and J gave up 7 bases, with 7 bases separating them. The CDR3 has 13 residues. CDR1 and CDR2 (germline): SEHNR, FQNEAQ (reference sequence). CDR3 amino acids: CASSLAQGQPQHF. CDR3 nucleotides: TGTGCCAGCAGCTTAGCGCAGGGCCAGCCCCAGCATTTT.

CDR3 region: CSVGDGTSGNTIYF. Written as DNA, the CDR3 is TGCAGCGTGGGGGACGGCACCTCTGGAAACACCATATATTTT. The chain combines TRBV29-1 with TRBJ1-3; D is perhaps TRBD1 (5 bases). V was trimmed by 6 bases and J by 0 bases, leaving 12 bases between them. The CDR3 loop spans 14 amino acids. Germline CDR1 and CDR2: SQVTM and ANQGSEA.

This clone was seen only a few times. This chain connects TRBV10-3 to TRBJ2-1, with 14 positions matching TRBD2. J gave up 6 bases and V 4 bases, and 26 bases lay outside the gene matches. CDR3 length: 23 residues. From germline, CDR1 is ENHRY and CDR2 SYGVKD. The CDR3 coding sequence is TGTGCCATCAGTGGGCGGCCCGGGCGATTAGGGACTAGCGGGAGTTCGAATAGCAATGAGCAGTTCTTC. Its translation: CAISGRPGRLGTSGSSNSNEQFF.